This is a list of T cell receptor beta chains from one sample in a study of T cell changes during pregnancy in multiple sclerosis. Assay: immunoSEQ multiplex PCR; the TCRdb copy retains only in-frame clones and omits some. The sample has around 68,000 clones; roughly nine tenths are singletons. The input for sequencing was peripheral blood, taken in the third trimester of pregnancy. These TCRs come from a female donor in good health, enrolled as a control in a pregnancy study. Each CDR3 is given with its conserved first and last residue.

v_gene,j_gene,CDR3aa
TRBV4-2,TRBJ1-2,CASSQGTLGYGYTF
TRBV27,TRBJ2-7,CASSLSGTGVTYEQYF
TRBV6-1,TRBJ2-7,CASSGQLNSYEQYF
TRBV19,TRBJ2-3,CASSFGSSDTQYF
TRBV15,TRBJ2-5,CATSRGQSQETQYF
TRBV7-3,TRBJ2-2,CASSPPGQVVGGELFF
TRBV25-1,TRBJ1-4,CASSEPPEGFSEKLFF
TRBV5-6,TRBJ1-2,CASSDDPPGYTNYGYTF
TRBV28,TRBJ1-5,CASSFRTDSNQPQHF
TRBV5-5,TRBJ2-7,CASTTLTGQEYEQYF
TRBV25-1,TRBJ2-3,CASSVGGGRLRSDTQYF
TRBV11-3,TRBJ2-1,CASSLGRGNNEQFF
TRBV19,TRBJ2-1,CASSMKWSSGGYNEQFF
TRBV7-9,TRBJ2-7,CASSFNYEQYF
TRBV28,TRBJ1-2,CASSTRTGRGYGYTF
TRBV27,TRBJ1-1,CASSLQGTHTEAFF
TRBV6-5,TRBJ1-1,CASRGTGGNTEAFF
TRBV11-3,TRBJ2-3,CASSGGTGPDTQYF
TRBV6-1,TRBJ1-2,CASTRQDRDYGYTF
TRBV19,TRBJ1-2,CASTGQAKLSNYGYTF